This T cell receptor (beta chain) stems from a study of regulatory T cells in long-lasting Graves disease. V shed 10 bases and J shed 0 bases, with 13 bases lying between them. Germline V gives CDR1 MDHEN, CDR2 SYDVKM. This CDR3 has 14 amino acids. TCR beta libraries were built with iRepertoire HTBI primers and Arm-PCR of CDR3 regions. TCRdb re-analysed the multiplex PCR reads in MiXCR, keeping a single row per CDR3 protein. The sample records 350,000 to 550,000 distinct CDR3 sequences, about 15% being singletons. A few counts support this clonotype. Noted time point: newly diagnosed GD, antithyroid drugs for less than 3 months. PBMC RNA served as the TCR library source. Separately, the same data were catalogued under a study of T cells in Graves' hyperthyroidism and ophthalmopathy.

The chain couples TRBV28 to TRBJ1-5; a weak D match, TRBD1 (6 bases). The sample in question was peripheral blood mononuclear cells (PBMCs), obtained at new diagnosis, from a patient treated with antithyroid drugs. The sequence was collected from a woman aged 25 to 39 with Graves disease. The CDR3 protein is CATLGGHSNQPQHF. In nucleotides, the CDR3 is TGTGCCACTCTAGGGGGGCATAGCAATCAGCCCCAGCATTTT.